These T cell receptor beta chains were read from a single sample in a study of post-analysis software for immune sequencing data. TCRdb recomputed calls from the PCR reads with MiXCR, one row per CDR3 protein. The table lists about 680,000 distinct CDR3 sequences, around 64% of them singletons. Sequenced: blood. Source of these receptors: a girl aged 2 to 9 with multiple sclerosis. Each CDR3 is given with its conserved first and last residue. Each record gives: J gene, D gene, V gene, clone size, CDR3 protein, CDR3 DNA. The D gene is left open where the match is weak. Clone size is shown for a subset of rows, as once, few, many or a class of expanded clone.

TRBJ2-3 | TRBD1 | TRBV5-1 | many | CASSPGTGSTDTQYF | TGTGCCAGCAGCCCCGGGACAGGGAGCACAGATACGCAGTATTTT
TRBJ2-3 | NA | TRBV9 | NA | CASSVGSGATDTQYF | TGTGCCAGCAGCGTAGGTAGCGGAGCCACAGATACGCAGTATTTT
TRBJ1-1 | NA | TRBV7-9 | NA | CASSFHRTGIAETFF | TGTGCCAGCAGCTTCCATCGAACAGGGATCGCTGAAACTTTCTTT
TRBJ2-5 | NA | TRBV24-1 | NA | CATSDLKGIQETQYF | TGTGCCACCAGTGATTTGAAAGGGATCCAAGAGACCCAGTACTTC
TRBJ2-3 | TRBD1 | TRBV20-1 | NA | CSANIFDRGRGDTQYF | TGCAGTGCGAATATATTCGACAGGGGGCGGGGAGATACGCAGTATTTT
TRBJ2-7 | NA | TRBV4-2 | NA | CASSQGGPEVYF | TGTGCCAGCAGCCAAGGAGGGCCGGAGGTGTACTTC
TRBJ2-7 | TRBD2 | TRBV12-3/TRBV12-4 | few | CASSPGGGVYEQYF | TGTGCCAGCAGTCCCGGGGGAGGGGTCTACGAGCAGTACTTC
TRBJ1-1 | NA | TRBV6-2/TRBV6-3 | NA | CASSPGADTEAFF | TGTGCCAGCAGTCCGGGGGCGGACACTGAAGCTTTCTTT
TRBJ1-2 | TRBD1 | TRBV7-8 | NA | CASSLRGTGGARDYGYTF | TGTGCCAGCAGCTTAAGGGGGACAGGGGGCGCGAGGGACTATGGCTACACCTTC
TRBJ2-1 | TRBD2 | TRBV18 | NA | CASSPLASGGDEQFF | TGTGCCAGCTCACCATTGGCTAGCGGGGGCGATGAGCAGTTCTTC
TRBJ2-5 | NA | TRBV28 | NA | CASSLWPGWETQYF | TGTGCCAGCAGTTTATGGCCGGGGTGGGAGACCCAGTACTTC
TRBJ1-4 | NA | TRBV12-3/TRBV12-4 | few | CASSFGEKLFF | TGTGCCAGCAGTTTCGGTGAAAAACTGTTTTTT
TRBJ1-1 | NA | TRBV5-1 | NA | CASSLVNRQPGTEAFF | TGCGCCAGCAGCTTGGTTAACAGACAGCCTGGCACTGAAGCTTTCTTT
TRBJ2-7 | NA | TRBV20-1 | NA | CSAIRGAGEQYF | TGCAGTGCTATACGGGGGGCTGGCGAGCAGTACTTC
TRBJ2-7 | NA | TRBV5-1 | few | CASSWDSLEQYF | TGCGCCAGCAGCTGGGACTCCCTGGAGCAGTACTTC